This T cell receptor beta chain comes out of a study of Ad26.COV2.S vaccination and SARS-CoV-2 variants. Study at large: Once or twice, 56 days apart, Ad26.COV2.S was delivered intramuscularly.

The data were produced by immunoSEQ multiplex PCR, yet TCRdb's version contains in-frame clones alone and is incomplete. The sample holds around 300,000 clones; 75% to 90% are singletons and the top ten take around 5%. As for treatment: 15 to 20 received Ad26.COV2.S at low or high dose, single or two shots; about five received placebo; per-sample allocation not given. Sampling occurred on day 63 after the first vaccine or placebo injection. An adult of 18-55 years in Boston served as donor. Germline V gives CDR1 KGHDR, CDR2 SFDVKD. The germline V and J ends were trimmed by 1 base and 8 bases, with 5 bases remaining between them. The length of the CDR3 is 12 residues. This clone was seen just once.

This chain links TRBV24-1 with TRBJ2-1; D unclear. The sequence was collected from a person aged 18-60 years who received the Ad26.COV2.S COVID-19 vaccine or a placebo. The specimen was peripheral blood, collected in a trial of Ad26.COV2.S vaccine versus placebo. The CDR3 spells CATSDFGDEQFF. CDR3 DNA: TGTGCCACCAGTGATTTCGGCGATGAGCAGTTCTTC.